The sequence of this T cell receptor (beta chain) was determined in a study of Ad26.COV2.S vaccination and SARS-CoV-2 variants. Overall study: Administration of Ad26.COV2.S was intramuscular, either once or twice 56 days apart.

The germline V gene encodes CDR1 LGHDT and CDR2 YNNKEL (reference sequence). Trimming cost V 1 base and J 3 bases, with 12 bases left between them. The CDR3 consists of 15 residues. This clone appeared once. Antigen unknown. Stated treatment: roughly 19 received Ad26.COV2.S at low or high dose, single or two shots; about five received placebo; per-sample allocation not given. Following the first vaccine or placebo injection, samples were taken on day 63. Boston provided a donor who was an adult aged 18-55 years. Findings and caveats of the study: Vaccine and placebo recipients had comparable breadth of non-spike TCRs. Substantial post-vaccination breadth of spike-specific CD8+ and CD4+ T cell responses was reported.

TCRdb's copy holds only in-frame clones and misses some; the assay was immunoSEQ multiplex PCR. This sample has about 350,000 clones, with 85% found just once. This clonotype originated in a person between 18 and 59 years old who received the Ad26.COV2.S COVID-19 vaccine or a placebo. This chain uses TRBV3-1 (or the pseudogene TRBV3-2) with TRBJ1-2; D not resolved. The sequenced sample was peripheral blood, obtained in a trial of Ad26.COV2.S vaccine versus placebo. The CDR3, as DNA: TGTGCCAGCAGCCAAGGCCACCGATCGGACTATGGCTACACCTTC. Protein: CASSQGHRSDYGYTF.